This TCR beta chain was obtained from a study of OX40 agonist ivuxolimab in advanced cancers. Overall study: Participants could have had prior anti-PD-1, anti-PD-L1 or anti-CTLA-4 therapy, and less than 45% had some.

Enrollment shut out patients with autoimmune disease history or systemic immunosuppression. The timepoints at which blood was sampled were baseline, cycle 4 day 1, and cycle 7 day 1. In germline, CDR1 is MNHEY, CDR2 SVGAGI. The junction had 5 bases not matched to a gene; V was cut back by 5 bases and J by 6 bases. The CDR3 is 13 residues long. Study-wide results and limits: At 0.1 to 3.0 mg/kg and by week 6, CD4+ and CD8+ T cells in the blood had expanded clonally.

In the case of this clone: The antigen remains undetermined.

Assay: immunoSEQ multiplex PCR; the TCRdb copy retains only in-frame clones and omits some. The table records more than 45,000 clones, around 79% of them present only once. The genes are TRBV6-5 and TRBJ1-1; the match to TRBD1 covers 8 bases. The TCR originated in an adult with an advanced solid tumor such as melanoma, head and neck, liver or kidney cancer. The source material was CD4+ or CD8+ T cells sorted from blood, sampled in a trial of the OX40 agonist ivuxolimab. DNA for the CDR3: TGTGCCAGCAGTCTACAGGGGGGGGCTGAAGCTTTCTTT. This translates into CASSLQGGAEAFF.